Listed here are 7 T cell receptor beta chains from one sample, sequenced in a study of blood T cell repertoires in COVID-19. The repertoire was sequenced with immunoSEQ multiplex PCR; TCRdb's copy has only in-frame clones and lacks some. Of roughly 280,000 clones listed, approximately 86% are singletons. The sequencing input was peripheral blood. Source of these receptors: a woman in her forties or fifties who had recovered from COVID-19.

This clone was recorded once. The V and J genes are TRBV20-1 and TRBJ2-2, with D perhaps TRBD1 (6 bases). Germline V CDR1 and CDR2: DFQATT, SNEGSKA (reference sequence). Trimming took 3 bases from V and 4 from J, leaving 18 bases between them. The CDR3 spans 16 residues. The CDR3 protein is CSASDPRDMGTGELFF. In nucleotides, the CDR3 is TGCAGTGCTAGTGATCCCCGGGACATGGGCACCGGGGAGCTGTTTTTT.

The CDR3: CASSHGGGTIYF. For the CDR3, the DNA is TGTGCCAGCAGCCACGGGGGAGGCACCATATATTTT. The chain couples TRBV11-2 to TRBJ1-3; a weak D match, TRBD1 (5 bases). Trimming stripped 5 bases from V and 9 bases from J, with 11 bases between. The germline CDR1 and CDR2 sequences are SGHAT and FQNNGV. This CDR3 is 12 amino acids long.

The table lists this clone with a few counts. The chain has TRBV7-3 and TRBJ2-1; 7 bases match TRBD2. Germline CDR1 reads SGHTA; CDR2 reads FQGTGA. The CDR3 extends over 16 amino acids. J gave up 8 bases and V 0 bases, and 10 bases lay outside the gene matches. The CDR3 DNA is TGTGCCAGCAGCTTAACACAGACTAGCACGGGCGATGAGCAGTTCTTC. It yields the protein CASSLTQTSTGDEQFF.

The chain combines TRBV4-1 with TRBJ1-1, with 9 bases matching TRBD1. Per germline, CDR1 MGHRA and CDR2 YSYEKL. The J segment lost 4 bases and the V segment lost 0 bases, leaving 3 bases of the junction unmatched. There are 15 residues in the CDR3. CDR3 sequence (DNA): TGCGCCAGCAGCCAAGATCAGGGACAGGGCACTGAAGCTTTCTTT. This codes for CASSQDQGQGTEAFF.

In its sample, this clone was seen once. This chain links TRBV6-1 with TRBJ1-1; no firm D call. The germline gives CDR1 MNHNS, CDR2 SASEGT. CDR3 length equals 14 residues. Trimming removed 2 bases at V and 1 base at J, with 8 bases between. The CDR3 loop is CASSELSGNTEAFF. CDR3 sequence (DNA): TGTGCCAGCAGTGAATTATCGGGGAACACTGAAGCTTTCTTT.

CDR3 sequence reads: CASSLITGQVTEAFF. The CDR3 DNA follows: TGCGCCAGCAGCCTGATCACGGGACAGGTGACTGAAGCTTTCTTT. This chain connects TRBV4-1 to TRBJ1-1; 8 nucleotides match TRBD1. V trimming: 4 bases; J trimming: 5 bases; junction bases outside the gene matches: 9. CDR1 is MGHRA and CDR2 is YSYEKL in the germline V gene. The CDR3 is 15 residues long.

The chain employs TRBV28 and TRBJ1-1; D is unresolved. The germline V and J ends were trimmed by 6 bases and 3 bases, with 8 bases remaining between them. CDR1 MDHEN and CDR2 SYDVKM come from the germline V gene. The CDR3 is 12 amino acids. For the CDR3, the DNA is TGTGCCAGCAGCCCGGGTTACACTGAAGCTTTCTTT. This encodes CASSPGYTEAFF.